These T cell receptor beta chains were read from a single sample in a study of cytomegalovirus exposure and HLA in healthy donors. Repertoires were generated with immunoSEQ multiplex PCR, while TCRdb's copy carries only in-frame clones and drops some. Among just over 200,000 clones listed, about 81% were seen once. Sequenced input: PBMCs. Receptors were obtained from a woman aged 35 to 49 in good health and CMV-seronegative. Each CDR3 is given with its conserved first and last residue. The D gene is left open where the match is weak. Where a row states a size, it is once, few, many or the class of an expanded clone; other rows omit it.

V gene,clone size,J gene,D gene,CDR3 protein,CDR3 DNA
TRBV11-2,few,TRBJ2-7,TRBD1,CASSLAGTGGYEQYF,TGTGCCAGCAGCTTAGCCGGGACAGGGGGCTACGAGCAGTACTTC
TRBV10-3,NA,TRBJ2-1,TRBD1,CAIRDRGLDGEQFF,TGTGCCATCAGAGACAGGGGGCTGGATGGTGAGCAGTTCTTC
TRBV5-1,NA,TRBJ1-6,NA,CASSKGGSNSPLHF,TGCGCCAGCAGCAAAGGGGGTAGTAATTCACCCCTCCACTTT
TRBV27,NA,TRBJ1-2,NA,CASSLRGKANYGYTF,TGTGCCAGCAGTTTACGGGGTAAAGCTAACTATGGCTACACCTTC
TRBV19,once,TRBJ2-2,NA,CASSSDYSGELFF,TGTGCCAGTAGCTCGGACTACTCCGGGGAGCTGTTTTTT
TRBV7-8,NA,TRBJ2-5,TRBD2,CASSRIAGGGQETQYF,TGTGCCAGCAGCCGTATAGCGGGAGGGGGGCAAGAGACCCAGTACTTC
TRBV27,NA,TRBJ1-6,NA,CASSPRGTNSPLHF,TGTGCCAGCAGCCCTCGGGGGACGAATTCACCCCTCCACTTT
TRBV5-6,NA,TRBJ2-7,NA,CASSPQGGGYEQYF,TGTGCCAGCTCCCCGCAAGGGGGTGGATACGAGCAGTACTTC
TRBV19,NA,TRBJ1-3,TRBD1,CASSLGQRRSGNTIYF,TGTGCCAGTAGTCTGGGACAGCGGCGCTCTGGAAACACCATATATTTT
TRBV12-5,NA,TRBJ1-1,NA,CASGEKISRGLLYPNTEAFF,TGTGCTAGTGGCGAGAAAATTTCCAGGGGCCTACTTTACCCGAACACTGAAGCTTTCTTT
TRBV19,NA,TRBJ2-3,TRBD2,CASSMTSGSDTQYF,TGTGCCAGTAGTATGACTAGCGGGAGTGATACGCAGTATTTT
TRBV27,NA,TRBJ2-7,TRBD2,CASSSPSGGDYEQYF,TGTGCCAGCAGTTCCCCTAGCGGGGGAGACTACGAGCAGTACTTC
TRBV19,NA,TRBJ2-1,TRBD2,CASSIRAGGHNEQFF,TGTGCCAGTAGTATTCGGGCGGGAGGTCACAATGAGCAGTTCTTC
TRBV28,once,TRBJ1-2,TRBD1,CASNPSVQGAYGYTF,TGTGCCAGCAATCCTTCGGTGCAGGGGGCGTATGGCTACACCTTC
TRBV5-8,NA,TRBJ1-4,TRBD1,CASSLTGVTTNEKLFF,TGTGCCAGCAGCTTGACAGGGGTGACGACTAATGAAAAACTGTTTTTT
TRBV10-1,NA,TRBJ2-1,TRBD1,CASSAGTGSNEQFF,TGCGCCAGCTCAGCCGGGACAGGGTCCAATGAGCAGTTCTTC
TRBV19,NA,TRBJ1-2,NA,CASSIGGLGYTF,TGTGCCAGTAGTATAGGAGGATTAGGCTACACCTTC
TRBV27,NA,TRBJ2-2,NA,CASRMEGSIPGELFF,TGTGCCAGCAGAATGGAGGGTTCCATCCCCGGGGAGCTGTTTTTT
TRBV5-1,NA,TRBJ1-1,TRBD1,CASSRSTGGTEAFF,TGCGCCAGCAGCAGATCGACAGGGGGCACTGAAGCTTTCTTT
TRBV28,NA,TRBJ2-5,TRBD2,CASHRGGPGKYF,TGTGCCAGTCATCGGGGGGGGCCAGGAAAGTACTTC
TRBV28,NA,TRBJ1-1,NA,CASSLMAGTEAFF,TGTGCCAGCAGTTTAATGGCAGGTACTGAAGCTTTCTTT
TRBV30,NA,TRBJ2-7,NA,CAWDRLRAHEQYF,TGTGCCTGGGACAGGCTTCGGGCCCACGAGCAGTACTTC
TRBV18,few,TRBJ2-5,NA,CASSPQLAETQYF,TGTGCCAGCTCACCACAGCTAGCGGAGACCCAGTACTTC
TRBV4-1,NA,TRBJ1-1,TRBD1,CASSLTGTGNTEAFF,TGCGCCAGCAGCCTTACCGGGACAGGGAACACTGAAGCTTTCTTT
TRBV5-1,once,TRBJ2-7,TRBD1,CASRGQGDYEQYF,TGCGCCAGCAGGGGACAGGGTGACTACGAGCAGTACTTC
TRBV28,NA,TRBJ1-2,TRBD1,CASSWTGDGYGYTF,TGTGCCAGCAGCTGGACAGGGGATGGCTATGGCTACACCTTC
TRBV4-1,once,TRBJ2-7,TRBD2,CASSQAIGTSSYEQYF,TGCGCCAGCAGCCAAGCTATCGGGACTAGCTCCTACGAGCAGTACTTC
TRBV5-1,NA,TRBJ2-1,TRBD2,CASSLGFLAGGPITRGNEQFF,TGCGCCAGCAGCTTGGGTTTCCTAGCGGGAGGGCCTATCACTCGCGGTAATGAGCAGTTCTTC
TRBV7-9,NA,TRBJ2-7,NA,CASSWAEKNYEQYF,TGTGCCAGCAGCTGGGCAGAAAAGAACTACGAGCAGTACTTC
TRBV7-9,NA,TRBJ1-4,NA,CASSLDRGKDEKLFF,TGTGCCAGCAGCTTAGATCGGGGAAAGGATGAAAAACTGTTTTTT
TRBV19,NA,TRBJ1-2,NA,CACRDIPYGYTF,TGTGCCTGCCGGGACATACCCTATGGCTACACCTTC
TRBV29-1,NA,TRBJ1-1,TRBD1,CSVVVPGGTEAFF,TGCAGCGTTGTCGTTCCAGGGGGCACTGAAGCTTTCTTT
TRBV10-1,NA,TRBJ2-7,NA,CASSDGYYEQYF,TGCGCCAGCAGTGACGGATACTACGAGCAGTACTTC
TRBV29-1,NA,TRBJ2-7,NA,CSVVSGPYEQYF,TGCAGCGTTGTTTCTGGGCCCTACGAGCAGTACTTC
TRBV5-1,NA,TRBJ2-7,TRBD2,CASSLGEGRSTYEQYF,TGCGCCAGCAGCTTGGGGGAGGGACGGAGTACCTACGAGCAGTACTTC
TRBV2,few,TRBJ2-7,NA,CASSVLYEQYF,TGTGCCAGCAGTGTGCTCTACGAGCAGTACTTC
TRBV6-1,once,TRBJ1-4,TRBD1,CASSEALGQDIGEKLFF,TGTGCCAGCAGTGAAGCGCTTGGACAGGATATAGGTGAAAAACTGTTTTTT
TRBV5-1,NA,TRBJ2-7,NA,CASSLAIQKGLSSYEQYF,TGCGCCAGCAGCTTGGCCATACAAAAGGGACTTTCCTCCTACGAGCAGTACTTC
TRBV5-6,once,TRBJ2-5,NA,CASSTGHPAFQETQYF,TGTGCCAGCAGCACAGGACACCCAGCCTTCCAAGAGACCCAGTACTTC
TRBV14,few,TRBJ2-1,TRBD2,CASSRTNYRTSDNEQFF,TGTGCCAGCAGCCGGACTAATTACAGGACTAGTGACAATGAGCAGTTCTTC
TRBV4-1,NA,TRBJ2-3,NA,CASSQVGATGISTDTQYF,TGCGCCAGCAGCCAAGTTGGCGCCACAGGGATTAGCACAGATACGCAGTATTTT
TRBV10-3,few,TRBJ1-1,NA,CAISPRNTEAFF,TGTGCCATCAGCCCCCGGAACACTGAAGCTTTCTTT
TRBV19,NA,TRBJ1-1,NA,CASTQGAGNTEAFF,TGTGCCAGTACCCAAGGGGCAGGGAACACTGAAGCTTTCTTT
TRBV6-5,NA,TRBJ2-1,TRBD2,CASSSLSGGYNEQFF,TGTGCCAGCAGCTCCCTTAGCGGGGGGTACAATGAGCAGTTCTTC
TRBV16,NA,TRBJ2-2,TRBD2,CGSGGNALNTGELFF,TGTGGAAGCGGGGGGAACGCCCTGAACACCGGGGAGCTGTTTTTT
TRBV6-5,NA,TRBJ2-7,NA,CASSPGGPYEQYF,TGTGCCAGCAGTCCCGGGGGTCCCTACGAGCAGTACTTC
TRBV28,few,TRBJ2-7,TRBD2,CASRTTSGRTYEQYF,TGTGCCAGCAGGACGACTAGCGGGAGGACCTACGAGCAGTACTTC
TRBV29-1,NA,TRBJ2-3,TRBD2,CSVGLGEGLAGGTDTQYF,TGCAGCGTTGGTCTGGGAGAGGGACTAGCGGGAGGGACAGATACGCAGTATTTT
TRBV7-2,NA,TRBJ2-1,NA,CASSSTAGQFF,TGTGCCAGCAGCTCTACCGCAGGGCAGTTCTTC
TRBV7-9,few,TRBJ2-7,NA,CASSLASTSGEQYF,TGTGCCAGCAGCTTAGCGTCAACTAGTGGGGAGCAGTACTTC
TRBV27,NA,TRBJ2-6,NA,CASSLFRGGANVLTF,TGTGCCAGCAGTTTATTCCGGGGGGGGGCCAACGTCCTGACTTTC